This T cell receptor (beta chain) was found in a study of blood T cell repertoires in COVID-19. In the study overall: From the United States, Italy and Spain came samples of acute and convalescent COVID-19.

How the authors handled the data: Estimated nucleated cell counts came from reference gene primer amplification. Assay used: immunoSEQ multiplex PCR; TCRdb lists only in-frame clones, some missing. V and J calls and clone size are as listed in that table; D and trimming were resolved from the DNA. Of just under 350,000 clones listed, about 90% were seen once; the top ten hold roughly 3.4%. This clone has a single count. V lost 6 bases to trimming and J lost 1 base, with 15 bases between them. The length of the CDR3 is 15 residues. Germline-derived CDR1 and CDR2 are LNHDA and SQIVND (reference sequence).

Input material: peripheral blood. V gene TRBV19 combines with J gene TRBJ1-1; a possible D gene is TRBD1 (6 bases). This clonotype was obtained from a woman under 30 who had recovered from COVID-19. The CDR3 DNA reads as TGTGCCAGTAGCCCTTCCAACAGGGCGAACACTGAAGCTTTCTTT. This sequence encodes CASSPSNRANTEAFF.